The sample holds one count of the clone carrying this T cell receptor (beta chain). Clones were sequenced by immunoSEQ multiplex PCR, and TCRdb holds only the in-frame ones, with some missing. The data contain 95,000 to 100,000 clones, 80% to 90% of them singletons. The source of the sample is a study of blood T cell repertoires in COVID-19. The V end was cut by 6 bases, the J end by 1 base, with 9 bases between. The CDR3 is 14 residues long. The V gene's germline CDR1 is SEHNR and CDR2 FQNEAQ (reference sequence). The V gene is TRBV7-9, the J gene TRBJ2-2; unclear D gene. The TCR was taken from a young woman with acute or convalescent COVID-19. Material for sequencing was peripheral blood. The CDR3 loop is CASSLDWNTGELFF. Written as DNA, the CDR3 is TGTGCCAGCAGTCTCGACTGGAACACCGGGGAGCTGTTTTTT.